This is a list of T cell receptor beta chains from one sample in a study of early T cells in non-severe SARS-CoV-2 infection. TCRdb reprocessed the 5' RACE reads with MiXCR, giving one entry per CDR3 protein. The sample lists about 64,000 distinct CDR3 sequences; 8% to 9% were seen once. Sequenced material: whole blood, taken at baseline. Every receptor here comes from an adult who was a healthcare worker with PCR-confirmed SARS-CoV-2 infection or an uninfected control (not recorded which). Each CDR3 is given with its conserved first and last residue. The D gene is left open where the match is weak. Size is stated for part of the rows, as once, few or many counts, or as a class when the clone is expanded.

j_call: TRBJ1-5; v_call: TRBV19; clone_size: many; d_call: TRBD1; cdr3_nt: TGTGCCAGTAGTGTCAACACAGGGGACCATTTTTATAGCAATCAGCCCCAGCATTTT; cdr3_aa: CASSVNTGDHFYSNQPQHF
j_call: TRBJ1-1; v_call: TRBV29-1; clone_size: NA; d_call: NA; cdr3_nt: TGCAGCGCTGGCCGATCCGGGGTGACTGAAGCTTTCTTT; cdr3_aa: CSAGRSGVTEAFF
j_call: TRBJ1-1; v_call: TRBV6-5; clone_size: NA; d_call: TRBD1; cdr3_nt: TGTGCCAGCAGTTACGGGACAGGGGGCACTGAAGCTTTCTTT; cdr3_aa: CASSYGTGGTEAFF
j_call: TRBJ2-1; v_call: TRBV6-5; clone_size: many; d_call: TRBD2; cdr3_nt: TGTGCCAGCAGCCCTTGGACTAGCTTCGGCAATGAGCAGTTCTTC; cdr3_aa: CASSPWTSFGNEQFF
j_call: TRBJ2-2; v_call: TRBV7-9; clone_size: many; d_call: NA; cdr3_nt: TGTGCCAGCAGCTGGGGGACCGGGGAGCTGTTTTTT; cdr3_aa: CASSWGTGELFF
j_call: TRBJ2-2; v_call: TRBV5-1; clone_size: few; d_call: NA; cdr3_nt: TGCGCCAGCGGAGGGCAGGGAGGCATCGGGGAGCTGTTTTTT; cdr3_aa: CASGGQGGIGELFF
j_call: TRBJ2-7; v_call: TRBV7-2; clone_size: few; d_call: NA; cdr3_nt: TGTGCCAGCAGCTCACCCCGCCAGCCCTACGAGCAGTACTTC; cdr3_aa: CASSSPRQPYEQYF
j_call: TRBJ1-5; v_call: TRBV18; clone_size: many; d_call: NA; cdr3_nt: TGTGCCAGCTCACCGCAAGACAACCAGCCCCAGCATTTT; cdr3_aa: CASSPQDNQPQHF
j_call: TRBJ1-2; v_call: TRBV7-2; clone_size: many; d_call: TRBD1; cdr3_nt: TGTGCCAGCAGCAAAGGGACAGGGGCTGGTGGCTACACCTTC; cdr3_aa: CASSKGTGAGGYTF
j_call: TRBJ1-1; v_call: TRBV12-3/TRBV12-4; clone_size: many; d_call: NA; cdr3_nt: TGTGCGACTTCCGACCCAGGGTTGATGACTGAAGCTTTCTTT; cdr3_aa: CATSDPGLMTEAFF